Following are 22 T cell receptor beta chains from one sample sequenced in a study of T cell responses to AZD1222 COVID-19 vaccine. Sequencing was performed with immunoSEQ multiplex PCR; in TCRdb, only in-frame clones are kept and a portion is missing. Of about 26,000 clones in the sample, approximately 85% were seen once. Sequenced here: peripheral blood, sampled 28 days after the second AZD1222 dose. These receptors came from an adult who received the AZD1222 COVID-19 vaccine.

The CDR3 nucleotides read TGTGCCACCCGAGGGGGAACTAATGAAAAACTGTTTTTT. Its protein is CATRGGTNEKLFF. This sequence joins TRBV5-4 and TRBJ1-4, with a possible D match to TRBD1 (6 bases). The CDR3 consists of 13 residues. CDR1 and CDR2 from the germline V gene are SGHNT and YYREEE (reference sequence). V lost 9 bases and J 1 base, leaving 10 bases between the germline ends.

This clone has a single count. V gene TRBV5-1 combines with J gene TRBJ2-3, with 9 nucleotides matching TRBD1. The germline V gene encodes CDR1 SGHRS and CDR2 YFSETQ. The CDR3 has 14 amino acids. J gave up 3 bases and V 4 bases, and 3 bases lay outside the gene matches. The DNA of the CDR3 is TGCGCCAGCAGCCGACAGGGGGGAACAGATACGCAGTATTTT. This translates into CASSRQGGTDTQYF.

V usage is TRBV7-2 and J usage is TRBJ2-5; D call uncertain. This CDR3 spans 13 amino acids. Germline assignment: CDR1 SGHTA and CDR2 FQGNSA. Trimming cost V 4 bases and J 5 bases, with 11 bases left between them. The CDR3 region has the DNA TGTGCCAGCAGCTCCAGCCCGCCCGAGACCCAGTACTTC. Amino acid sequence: CASSSSPPETQYF.

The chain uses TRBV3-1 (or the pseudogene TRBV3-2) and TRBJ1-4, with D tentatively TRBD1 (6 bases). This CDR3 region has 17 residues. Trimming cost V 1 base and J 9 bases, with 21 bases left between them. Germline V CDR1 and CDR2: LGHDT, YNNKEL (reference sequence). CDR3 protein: CASSQGATYQQGQKLFF. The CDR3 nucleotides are TGTGCCAGCAGCCAAGGGGCAACCTACCAACAGGGCCAAAAACTGTTTTTT.

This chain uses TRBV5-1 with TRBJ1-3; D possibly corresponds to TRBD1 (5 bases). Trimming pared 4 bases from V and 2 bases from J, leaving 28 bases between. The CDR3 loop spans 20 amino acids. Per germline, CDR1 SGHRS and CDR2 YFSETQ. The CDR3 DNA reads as TGCGCCAGCAGCCGAGAACCACCGAGTCAGGGCAGCGGCGCTGGAAACACCATATATTTT. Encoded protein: CASSREPPSQGSGAGNTIYF.

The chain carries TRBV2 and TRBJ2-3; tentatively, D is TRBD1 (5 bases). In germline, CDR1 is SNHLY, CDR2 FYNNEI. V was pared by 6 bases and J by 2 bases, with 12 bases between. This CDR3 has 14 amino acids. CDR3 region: CASRKGISTDTQYF. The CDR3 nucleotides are TGTGCCAGCAGAAAGGGGATCTCCACAGATACGCAGTATTTT.

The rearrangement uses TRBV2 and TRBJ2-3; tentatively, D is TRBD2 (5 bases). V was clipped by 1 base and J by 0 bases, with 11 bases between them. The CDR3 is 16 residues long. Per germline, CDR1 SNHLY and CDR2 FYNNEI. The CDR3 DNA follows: TGTGCCAGCAGTGAAGGGGCGGGCCTTAGCACAGATACGCAGTATTTT. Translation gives CASSEGAGLSTDTQYF.

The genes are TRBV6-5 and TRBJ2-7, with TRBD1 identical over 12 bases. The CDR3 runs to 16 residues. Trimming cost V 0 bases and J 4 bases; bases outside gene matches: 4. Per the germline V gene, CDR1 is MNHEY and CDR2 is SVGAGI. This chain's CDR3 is CASSYSGTGGLYEQYF. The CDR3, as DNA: TGTGCCAGCAGTTACTCTGGGACAGGGGGCTTATACGAGCAGTACTTC.

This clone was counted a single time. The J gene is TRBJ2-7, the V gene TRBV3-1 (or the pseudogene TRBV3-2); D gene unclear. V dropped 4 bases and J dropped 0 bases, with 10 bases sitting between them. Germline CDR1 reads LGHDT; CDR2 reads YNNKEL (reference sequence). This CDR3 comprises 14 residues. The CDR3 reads CASSPPAGSYEQYF. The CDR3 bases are TGTGCCAGCAGCCCCCCCGCTGGCTCCTACGAGCAGTACTTC.

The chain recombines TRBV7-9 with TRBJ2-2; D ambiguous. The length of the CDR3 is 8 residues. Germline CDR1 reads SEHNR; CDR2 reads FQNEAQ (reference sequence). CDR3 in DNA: TGTGCTACCGGGGAGCTGTTTTTT. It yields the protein CATGELFF.

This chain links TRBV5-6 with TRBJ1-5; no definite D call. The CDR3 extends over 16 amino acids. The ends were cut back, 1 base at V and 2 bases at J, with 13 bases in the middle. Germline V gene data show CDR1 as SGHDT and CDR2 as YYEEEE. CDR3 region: CASSLMGSLGNQPQHF. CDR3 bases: TGTGCCAGCAGCTTGATGGGGAGTTTAGGCAATCAGCCCCAGCATTTT.

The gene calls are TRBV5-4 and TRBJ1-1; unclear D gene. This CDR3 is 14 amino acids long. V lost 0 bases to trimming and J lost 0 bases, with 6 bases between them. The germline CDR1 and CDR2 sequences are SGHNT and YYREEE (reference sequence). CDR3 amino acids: CASSLVGLNTEAFF. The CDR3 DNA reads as TGTGCCAGCAGCTTGGTAGGGCTGAACACTGAAGCTTTCTTT. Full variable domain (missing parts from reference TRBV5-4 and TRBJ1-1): ETGVTQSPTHLIKTRGQQVTLRCSSQSGHNTVSWYQQALGQGPQFIFQYYREEENGRGNFPPRFSGLQFPNYSSELNVNALELDDSALYLCASSLVGLNTEAFFGQGTRLTVV.

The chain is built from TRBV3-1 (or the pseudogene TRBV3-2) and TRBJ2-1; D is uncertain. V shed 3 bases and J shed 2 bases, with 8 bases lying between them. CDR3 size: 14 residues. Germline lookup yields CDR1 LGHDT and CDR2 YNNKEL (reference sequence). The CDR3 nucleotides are TGTGCCAGCAGCCATGCAGGTCCCTACAATGAGCAGTTCTTC. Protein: CASSHAGPYNEQFF.

CDR3 region: CASRGDTGELFF. CDR3 nucleotides: TGTGCCAGCAGGGGCGATACCGGGGAGCTGTTTTTT. The chain is built from TRBV3-1 (or the pseudogene TRBV3-2) and TRBJ2-2; no clear D. Germline V CDR1 and CDR2: LGHDT, YNNKEL (reference sequence). The V end was cut by 6 bases, the J end by 5 bases, with 7 bases between. CDR3 length: 12 amino acids.

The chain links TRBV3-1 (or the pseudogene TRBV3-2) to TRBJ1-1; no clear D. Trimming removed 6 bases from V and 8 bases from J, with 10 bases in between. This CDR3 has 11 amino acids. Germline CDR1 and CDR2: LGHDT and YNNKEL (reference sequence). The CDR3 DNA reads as TGTGCCAGCAGAGGTCCACGCGAAGCTTTCTTT. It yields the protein CASRGPREAFF.

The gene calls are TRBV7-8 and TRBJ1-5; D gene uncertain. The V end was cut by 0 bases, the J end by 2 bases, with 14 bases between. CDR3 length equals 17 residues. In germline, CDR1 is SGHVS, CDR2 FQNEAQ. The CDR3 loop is CASSLAPGVIGNQPQHF. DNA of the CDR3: TGTGCCAGCAGCTTAGCCCCGGGTGTAATAGGCAATCAGCCCCAGCATTTT. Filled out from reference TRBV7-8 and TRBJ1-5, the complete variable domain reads GAGVSQSPRYKVAKRGQDVALRCDPISGHVSLFWYQQALGQGPEFLTYFQNEAQLDKSGLPSDRFFAERPEGSVSTLKIQRTQQEDSAVYLCASSLAPGVIGNQPQHFGDGTRLSIL.

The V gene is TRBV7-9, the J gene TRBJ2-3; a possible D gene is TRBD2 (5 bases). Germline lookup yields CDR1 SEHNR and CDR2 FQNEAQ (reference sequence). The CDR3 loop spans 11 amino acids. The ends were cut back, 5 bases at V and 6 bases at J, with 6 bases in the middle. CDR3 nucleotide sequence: TGTGCCAGCAGCGACTATGATACGCAGTATTTT. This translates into CASSDYDTQYF.

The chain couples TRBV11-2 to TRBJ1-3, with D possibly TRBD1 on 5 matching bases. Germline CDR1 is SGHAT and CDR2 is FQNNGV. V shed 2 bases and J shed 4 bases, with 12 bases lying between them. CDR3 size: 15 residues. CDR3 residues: CASSLRGWSGNTIYF. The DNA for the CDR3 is TGTGCCAGCAGCTTAAGGGGTTGGTCCGGAAACACCATATATTTT. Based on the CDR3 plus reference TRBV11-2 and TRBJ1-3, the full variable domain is EAGVAQSPRYKIIEKRQSVAFWCNPISGHATLYWYQQILGQGPKLLIQFQNNGVVDDSQLPKDRFSAERLKGVDSTLKIQPAKLEDSAVYLCASSLRGWSGNTIYFGEGSWLTVV.

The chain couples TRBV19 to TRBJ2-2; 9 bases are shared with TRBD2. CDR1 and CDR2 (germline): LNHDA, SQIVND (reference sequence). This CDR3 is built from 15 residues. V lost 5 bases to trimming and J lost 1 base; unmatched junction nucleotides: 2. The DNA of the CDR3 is TGTGCCAGTAGTTTTAGCGGGGGGAACACCGGGGAGCTGTTTTTT. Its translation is CASSFSGGNTGELFF.

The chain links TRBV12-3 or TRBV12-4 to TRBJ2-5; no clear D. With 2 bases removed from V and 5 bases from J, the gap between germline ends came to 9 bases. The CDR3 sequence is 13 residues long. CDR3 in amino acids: CASSLRIGETQYF. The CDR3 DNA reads TGTGCCAGCAGTTTAAGGATCGGGGAGACCCAGTACTTC.

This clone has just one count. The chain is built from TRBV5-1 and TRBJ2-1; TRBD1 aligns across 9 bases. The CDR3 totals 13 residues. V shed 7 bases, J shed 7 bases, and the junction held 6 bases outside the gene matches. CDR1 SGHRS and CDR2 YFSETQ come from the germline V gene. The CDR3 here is CASGTGNENEQFF. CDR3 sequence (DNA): TGCGCCAGCGGGACAGGGAACGAGAATGAGCAGTTCTTC.

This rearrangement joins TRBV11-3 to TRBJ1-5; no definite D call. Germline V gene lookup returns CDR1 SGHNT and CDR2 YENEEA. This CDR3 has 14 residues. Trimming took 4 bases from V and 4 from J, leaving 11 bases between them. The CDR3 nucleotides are TGTGCCAGCAGCTCAGGCAAGGATAATCAGCCCCAGCATTTT. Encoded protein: CASSSGKDNQPQHF.